This T cell receptor beta chain was obtained from a study of blood T cell repertoires in COVID-19. Whole-study context: Samples taken during acute and convalescent COVID-19 were collected in the United States, Italy and Spain. In each case, the material was cDNA or gDNA derived from T cells, B-cell-depleted T cells, or PBMCs.

The count of this clone is one. In the original analysis: Amplified reference gene primers provided the basis for estimating nucleated cell counts. Sequenced by immunoSEQ multiplex PCR; TCRdb stores in-frame clones only, minus some. Clone size and V and J calls were adopted from that table, with D and trimming inferred from the DNA. The sample gives about 190,000 clones, over 75% of which show up once; around 12% is in the top ten. Germline CDR1 and CDR2: MDHEN and SYDVKM. With 5 bases removed from V and 2 bases from J, the gap between germline ends came to 15 bases. The CDR3 covers 15 residues. Material: peripheral blood. The source of this sequence is a woman aged 45-59 years with acute or convalescent COVID-19. The gene calls are TRBV28 and TRBJ2-5, with D perhaps matching TRBD2 (5 bases). DNA of the CDR3: TGTGCCAGCAGTCCCCTAGCTAGGGCGCAAGAGACCCAGTACTTC. This sequence encodes CASSPLARAQETQYF.